This T cell receptor beta chain stems from a study of shared T cell receptors in the human thymus. This CDR3 spans 15 amino acids. Germline CDR1 reads SGHRS; CDR2 reads YFSETQ. V lost 0 bases and J lost 4, with 11 bases in between. Assay: immunoSEQ multiplex PCR; the TCRdb copy retains only in-frame clones and omits some. The data hold more than 550,000 clones, with 75% to 90% observed a single time. In addition, the sample was reused for a study of human thymus T cells. This second report adds: The donor group consisted of healthy Finnish infants who were having corrective surgery for congenital heart defects. Corrective cardiac operations yielded the resected thymus tissue. Apparent bias marked the V and J gene usage of thymic and blood repertoires. Related reports documented highly overlapping thymic repertoires among unrelated individuals.

The material sequenced was thymocytes. V usage is TRBV5-1 and J usage is TRBJ1-3; the D is unclear. This clonotype was obtained from a girl less than two years old with a congenital heart defect. The CDR3 sequence: CASSLGAGRGNTIYF. The CDR3 region has the DNA TGCGCCAGCAGCTTGGGGGCAGGCAGGGGAAACACCATATATTTT.